Below, one TCR beta chain is given with its context. Its target is unknown. These data are taken from a study of cytomegalovirus exposure and HLA in healthy donors. Across the study: Samples from HLA-typed donors yielded 85 million to 95 million unique TCRs in an early data release. Points from the study as a whole: V segments that were indistinguishable, TRBV6-2 and TRBV6-3 among them, were omitted from analysis. Within the data, a cluster of highly shared sequence variants was likely a sequencing artifact.

This CDR3 has 16 amino acids. Trimming removed 5 bases from V and 6 bases from J; junction bases left unmatched: 16. Germline CDR1 SGHAT, CDR2 FQNNGV. The PCR contained 60 Vbeta and 13 Jbeta primers. TCRdb's copy holds only in-frame clones and misses some; the assay was immunoSEQ multiplex PCR. The sample data list around 74,000 clones. The chain employs TRBV11-2 and TRBJ2-7; TRBD1 matches at 7 bases. This clonotype was obtained from a young man in good health and CMV-seronegative. The sequenced material came from PBMCs. CDR3 sequence: CASSPEQGRTSSEQYF. The CDR3 nucleotides read TGTGCCAGCAGCCCGGAACAGGGGCGCACCTCTAGCGAGCAGTACTTC.